The present entry profiles one T cell receptor beta chain with its context. The antigen is unknown. The sample is drawn from a study of T cell responses to AZD1222 COVID-19 vaccine. Study information: Researchers grouped second doses given at about 4 or about 12 weeks into one pool.

The assay was immunoSEQ multiplex PCR, and TCRdb's table has in-frame clones only and misses some. Here the sample spans 130,000 to 150,000 clones, about 91% being singletons. General study points: All repertoire sampling was performed exclusively after the peak T cell response. Reportedly, nearly half of unique spike TCRs recognized epitopes outside B.1.351/B.1.1.7 mutations.

This receptor was identified in an adult in good health. This specimen was peripheral blood, taken on day 0 of AZD1222 vaccination.

For the CDR3, the DNA is TGTGCCACCAGTGACTCCGGGACAGGGGCCAATGAGCAGTTCTTC. Amino acid sequence: CATSDSGTGANEQFF. This chain joins TRBV24-1 and TRBJ2-1; TRBD1 aligns across 10 bases. Germline V gene data show CDR1 as KGHDR and CDR2 as SFDVKD. Losses at the gene ends were 4 bases for V and 6 bases for J; bases not matched to a gene: 5. This CDR3 comprises 15 residues.